These T cell receptor beta chains were read from a single sample in a study of cytomegalovirus exposure and HLA in healthy donors. Generated by immunoSEQ multiplex PCR, the TCRdb table keeps only in-frame clones and is missing some. The table lists 70,000 or so clones, roughly nine tenths of them singletons. The sequenced sample consisted of PBMCs. The source is a young woman in good health and CMV-seropositive. Each CDR3 is given with its conserved first and last residue. The order of the fields is CDR3 length, J gene, clone size, D gene, V gene, CDR3 protein, CDR3 DNA. The D gene is left open where the match is weak. Not every row has a clone size; where given, it reads once, few, many or a size class.

len: 15; j_gene: TRBJ1-2; abundance: NA; d_gene: TRBD1; v_gene: TRBV7-2; CDR3aa: CASSHSTGSVYGYTF; CDR3nt: TGTGCCAGCAGCCACTCGACAGGGTCCGTCTATGGCTACACCTTC
len: 16; j_gene: TRBJ2-7; abundance: NA; d_gene: TRBD2; v_gene: TRBV11-2; CDR3aa: CASSLGLGGSSYEQYF; CDR3nt: TGTGCCAGCAGCTTGGGACTTGGCGGGAGCTCCTACGAGCAGTACTTC
len: 18; j_gene: TRBJ2-3; abundance: once; d_gene: TRBD2; v_gene: TRBV5-4; CDR3aa: CASSWNRGTSGGADTQYF; CDR3nt: TGTGCCAGCAGCTGGAATAGGGGGACTAGCGGGGGAGCAGATACGCAGTATTTT
len: 13; j_gene: TRBJ2-5; abundance: NA; d_gene: TRBD1; v_gene: TRBV30; CDR3aa: CAWMGQTQETQYF; CDR3nt: TGTGCCTGGATGGGACAGACCCAAGAGACCCAGTACTTC
len: 14; j_gene: TRBJ2-7; abundance: few; d_gene: NA; v_gene: TRBV4-1; CDR3aa: CASSQGSGTYEQYF; CDR3nt: TGCGCCAGCAGCCAAGGGTCGGGGACCTACGAGCAGTACTTC
len: 14; j_gene: TRBJ2-3; abundance: few; d_gene: NA; v_gene: TRBV9; CDR3aa: CASSVAGLRDTQYF; CDR3nt: TGTGCCAGCAGCGTAGCTGGACTAAGGGATACGCAGTATTTT
len: 15; j_gene: TRBJ1-2; abundance: NA; d_gene: NA; v_gene: TRBV7-9; CDR3aa: CASSLQLDSSHGYTF; CDR3nt: TGTGCCAGCAGCTTACAATTAGACAGCAGCCATGGCTACACCTTC
len: 12; j_gene: TRBJ2-3; abundance: NA; d_gene: NA; v_gene: TRBV7-3; CDR3aa: CASSFTGHTQYF; CDR3nt: TGTGCCAGCAGCTTTACAGGGCATACGCAGTATTTT
len: 14; j_gene: TRBJ1-1; abundance: NA; d_gene: NA; v_gene: TRBV7-9; CDR3aa: CASSLGGGDTEAFF; CDR3nt: TGTGCCAGCAGCTTAGGGGGAGGGGACACTGAAGCTTTCTTT
len: 14; j_gene: TRBJ2-5; abundance: NA; d_gene: TRBD1; v_gene: TRBV11-2; CDR3aa: CATQRDRGEETQYF; CDR3nt: TGTGCCACCCAAAGGGACAGGGGAGAGGAGACCCAGTACTTC
len: 16; j_gene: TRBJ1-4; abundance: NA; d_gene: NA; v_gene: TRBV29-1; CDR3aa: CSVGAARGGIGEKLFF; CDR3nt: TGCAGCGTTGGGGCCGCACGAGGGGGTATTGGTGAAAAACTGTTTTTT
len: 15; j_gene: TRBJ1-1; abundance: NA; d_gene: NA; v_gene: TRBV5-1; CDR3aa: CASTDPQQGSTEAFF; CDR3nt: TGCGCCAGCACCGACCCGCAACAGGGATCCACTGAAGCTTTCTTT
len: 14; j_gene: TRBJ1-1; abundance: NA; d_gene: TRBD1; v_gene: TRBV5-1; CDR3aa: CASSPGQGNTEAFF; CDR3nt: TGCGCCAGCAGCCCCGGACAGGGTAACACTGAAGCTTTCTTT
len: 17; j_gene: TRBJ2-5; abundance: NA; d_gene: TRBD1; v_gene: TRBV7-9; CDR3aa: CASSLVINRGNQETQYF; CDR3nt: TGTGCCAGCAGCTTAGTAATCAACAGGGGGAACCAAGAGACCCAGTACTTC
len: 16; j_gene: TRBJ1-1; abundance: NA; d_gene: TRBD1; v_gene: TRBV4-1; CDR3aa: CASSQPRQGSNTEAFF; CDR3nt: TGCGCCAGCAGCCAACCCCGACAGGGTTCGAACACTGAAGCTTTCTTT
len: 15; j_gene: TRBJ1-2; abundance: NA; d_gene: NA; v_gene: TRBV11-3; CDR3aa: CASSFGGTENYGYTF; CDR3nt: TGTGCCAGCAGCTTCGGAGGGACGGAGAACTATGGCTACACCTTC
len: 14; j_gene: TRBJ2-5; abundance: NA; d_gene: TRBD1; v_gene: TRBV18; CDR3aa: CASSPRQGQETQYF; CDR3nt: TGTGCCAGCTCTCCCCGACAGGGCCAAGAGACCCAGTACTTC
len: 12; j_gene: TRBJ2-7; abundance: NA; d_gene: NA; v_gene: TRBV29-1; CDR3aa: CSVVGSSVEQYF; CDR3nt: TGCAGCGTTGTGGGCAGTTCGGTCGAGCAGTACTTC
len: 15; j_gene: TRBJ2-7; abundance: NA; d_gene: TRBD1; v_gene: TRBV6-5; CDR3aa: CASSPHGTGTYEQYF; CDR3nt: TGTGCCAGCAGTCCCCACGGGACAGGGACCTACGAGCAGTACTTC
len: 20; j_gene: TRBJ2-7; abundance: NA; d_gene: TRBD1; v_gene: TRBV27; CDR3aa: CASSSRLRTGVLRRPYEQYF; CDR3nt: TGTGCCAGCAGTTCTCGTCTGCGGACAGGGGTCCTGAGACGCCCCTACGAGCAGTACTTC
len: 14; j_gene: TRBJ2-3; abundance: few; d_gene: NA; v_gene: TRBV9; CDR3aa: CASSVGQRPDTQYF; CDR3nt: TGTGCCAGCAGCGTAGGCCAGCGCCCAGATACGCAGTATTTT
len: 14; j_gene: TRBJ2-7; abundance: NA; d_gene: TRBD1; v_gene: TRBV28; CDR3aa: CASSPPDRWGEQYF; CDR3nt: TGTGCCAGCAGTCCTCCGGACAGGTGGGGCGAGCAGTACTTC